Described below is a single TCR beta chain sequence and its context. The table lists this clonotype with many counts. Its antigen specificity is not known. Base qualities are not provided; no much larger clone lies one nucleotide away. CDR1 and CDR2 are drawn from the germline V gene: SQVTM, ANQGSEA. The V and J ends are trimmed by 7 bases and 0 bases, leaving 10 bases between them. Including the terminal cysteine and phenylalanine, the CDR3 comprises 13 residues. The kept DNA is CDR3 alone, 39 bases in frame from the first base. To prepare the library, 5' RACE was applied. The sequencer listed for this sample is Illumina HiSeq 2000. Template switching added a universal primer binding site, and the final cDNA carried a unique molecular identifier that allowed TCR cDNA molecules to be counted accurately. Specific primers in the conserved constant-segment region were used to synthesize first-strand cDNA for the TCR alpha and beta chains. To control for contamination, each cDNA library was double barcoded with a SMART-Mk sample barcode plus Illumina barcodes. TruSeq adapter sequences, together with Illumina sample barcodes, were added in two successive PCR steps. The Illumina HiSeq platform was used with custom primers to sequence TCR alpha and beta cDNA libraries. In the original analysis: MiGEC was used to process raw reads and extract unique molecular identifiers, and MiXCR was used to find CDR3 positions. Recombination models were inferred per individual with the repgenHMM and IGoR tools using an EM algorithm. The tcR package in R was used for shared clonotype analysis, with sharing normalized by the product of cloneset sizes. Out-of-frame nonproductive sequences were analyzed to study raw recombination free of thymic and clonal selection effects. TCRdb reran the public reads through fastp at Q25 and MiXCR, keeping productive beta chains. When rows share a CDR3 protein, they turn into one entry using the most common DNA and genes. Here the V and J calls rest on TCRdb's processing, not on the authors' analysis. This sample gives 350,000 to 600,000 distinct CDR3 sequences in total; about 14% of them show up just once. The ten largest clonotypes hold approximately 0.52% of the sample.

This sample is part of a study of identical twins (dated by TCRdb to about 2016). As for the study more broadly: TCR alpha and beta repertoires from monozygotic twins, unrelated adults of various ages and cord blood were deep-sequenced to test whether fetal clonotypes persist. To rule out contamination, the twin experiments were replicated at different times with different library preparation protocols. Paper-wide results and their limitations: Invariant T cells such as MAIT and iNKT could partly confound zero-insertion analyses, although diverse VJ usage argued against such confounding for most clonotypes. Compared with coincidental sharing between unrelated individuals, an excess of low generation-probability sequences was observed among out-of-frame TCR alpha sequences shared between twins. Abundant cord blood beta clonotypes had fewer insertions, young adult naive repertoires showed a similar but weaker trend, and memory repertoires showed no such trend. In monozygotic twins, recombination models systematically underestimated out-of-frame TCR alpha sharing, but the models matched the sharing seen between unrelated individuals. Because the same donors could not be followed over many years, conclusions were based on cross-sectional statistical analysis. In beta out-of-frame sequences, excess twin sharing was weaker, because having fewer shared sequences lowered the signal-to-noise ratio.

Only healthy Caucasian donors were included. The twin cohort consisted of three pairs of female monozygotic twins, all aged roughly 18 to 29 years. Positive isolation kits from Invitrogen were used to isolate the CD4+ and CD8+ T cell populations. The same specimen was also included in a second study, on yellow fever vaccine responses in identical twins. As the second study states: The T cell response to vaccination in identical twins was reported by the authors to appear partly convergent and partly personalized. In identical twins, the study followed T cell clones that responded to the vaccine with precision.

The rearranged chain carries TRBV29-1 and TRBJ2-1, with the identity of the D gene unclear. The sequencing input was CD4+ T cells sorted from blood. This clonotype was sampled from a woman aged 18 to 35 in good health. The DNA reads TGCAGCGCTAAACTGGACTCCTACAATGAGCAGTTCTTC. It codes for CSAKLDSYNEQFF.